Listed below are T cell receptor beta chains from one sample, sequenced in a study of long-term antiretroviral therapy in people with HIV. Measured with immunoSEQ multiplex PCR; TCRdb has only the in-frame clones, and not every one. The sample lists over 35,000 clones, 80% occurring once. The sequenced sample was unsorted PBMCs, obtained 3.4 years after starting antiretroviral therapy. The receptors stem from a man younger than 45 with HIV. Each CDR3 is given with its conserved first and last residue. A D gene is named only where the DNA matches it firmly. Clone size, where shown, is once, few, many, or a class for clones that have expanded.

J gene: TRBJ2-2
clone size: .
V gene: TRBV5-1
D gene: TRBD1
CDR3 protein: CASSSGDRNTGELFF
CDR3 DNA: TGCGCCAGCAGCTCTGGGGACAGAAACACCGGGGAGCTGTTTTTT

J gene: TRBJ2-1
clone size: .
V gene: TRBV29-1
D gene: .
CDR3 protein: CSVEDPGRRSYNEQFF
CDR3 DNA: TGCAGCGTTGAAGATCCCGGTCGCCGTTCCTACAATGAGCAGTTCTTC

J gene: TRBJ2-7
clone size: .
V gene: TRBV4-2
D gene: .
CDR3 protein: CASSQEGGQVITYEQYF
CDR3 DNA: TGTGCCAGCAGCCAAGAAGGGGGTCAGGTTATCACCTACGAGCAGTACTTC

J gene: TRBJ2-1
clone size: .
V gene: TRBV5-1
D gene: TRBD2
CDR3 protein: CASSLIAGGPDNEQFF
CDR3 DNA: TGCGCCAGCAGCTTAATAGCGGGAGGGCCTGACAATGAGCAGTTCTTC

J gene: TRBJ2-7
clone size: .
V gene: TRBV5-4
D gene: TRBD2
CDR3 protein: CASSLAGTSGGLGYEQYF
CDR3 DNA: TGTGCCAGCAGCTTGGCCGGGACTAGCGGCGGATTGGGTTACGAGCAGTACTTC

J gene: TRBJ2-4
clone size: .
V gene: TRBV6-1
D gene: .
CDR3 protein: CASYEAGGTKNIQYF
CDR3 DNA: TGTGCCAGCTACGAAGCGGGCGGGACCAAAAACATTCAGTACTTC

J gene: TRBJ1-2
clone size: .
V gene: TRBV18
D gene: .
CDR3 protein: CASSPNREGIYGYTF
CDR3 DNA: TGTGCCAGCTCACCCAACAGGGAGGGGATCTATGGCTACACCTTC

J gene: TRBJ2-1
clone size: .
V gene: TRBV30
D gene: TRBD2
CDR3 protein: CAWAPRGGSGNEQFF
CDR3 DNA: TGTGCCTGGGCACCTCGCGGCGGGAGTGGAAATGAGCAGTTCTTC

J gene: TRBJ1-1
clone size: .
V gene: TRBV6-5
D gene: .
CDR3 protein: CASSYSRGGTEAFF
CDR3 DNA: TGTGCCAGCAGTTACTCCAGGGGAGGCACTGAAGCTTTCTTT

J gene: TRBJ2-2
clone size: .
V gene: TRBV4-3
D gene: .
CDR3 protein: CASRGVGETGELFF
CDR3 DNA: TGCGCCAGCAGGGGGGTGGGGGAAACCGGGGAGCTGTTTTTT

J gene: TRBJ1-1
clone size: .
V gene: TRBV18
D gene: TRBD1
CDR3 protein: CASSPPGRGRVSTEAFF
CDR3 DNA: TGTGCCAGCTCACCACCGGGAAGGGGGCGGGTGAGCACTGAAGCTTTCTTT

J gene: TRBJ1-4
clone size: .
V gene: TRBV7-9
D gene: .
CDR3 protein: CASSSVEGVNEKLFF
CDR3 DNA: TGTGCCAGCAGCTCGGTGGAAGGCGTTAATGAAAAACTGTTTTTT

J gene: TRBJ2-7
clone size: .
V gene: TRBV13
D gene: .
CDR3 protein: CASSLYLAYEQYF
CDR3 DNA: TGTGCCAGCAGCTTATACCTTGCCTACGAGCAGTACTTC

J gene: TRBJ2-1
clone size: once
V gene: TRBV7-7
D gene: TRBD1
CDR3 protein: CASSLAGTGGNEQFF
CDR3 DNA: TGTGCTAGCAGCTTAGCAGGGACAGGGGGCAATGAGCAGTTCTTC

J gene: TRBJ2-1
clone size: .
V gene: TRBV7-2
D gene: .
CDR3 protein: CASSLVRVDEQFF
CDR3 DNA: TGTGCCAGCAGCTTAGTGAGGGTGGATGAGCAGTTCTTC

J gene: TRBJ2-2
clone size: .
V gene: TRBV29-1
D gene: TRBD1
CDR3 protein: CSVGDRARGELFF
CDR3 DNA: TGCAGCGTTGGTGACAGGGCTCGTGGGGAGCTGTTTTTT

J gene: TRBJ2-7
clone size: .
V gene: TRBV18
D gene: .
CDR3 protein: CASSPGGVVGEQYF
CDR3 DNA: TGTGCCAGCTCTCCCGGCGGGGTTGTAGGCGAGCAGTACTTC

J gene: TRBJ2-1
clone size: .
V gene: TRBV18
D gene: .
CDR3 protein: CASTIRQVGDNEQFF
CDR3 DNA: TGTGCCAGCACTATCCGACAGGTAGGGGACAATGAGCAGTTCTTC

J gene: TRBJ2-1
clone size: .
V gene: TRBV5-1
D gene: .
CDR3 protein: CASSVEGLNEQFF
CDR3 DNA: TGCGCCAGCAGCGTAGAGGGGCTTAATGAGCAGTTCTTC

J gene: TRBJ2-3
clone size: once
V gene: TRBV4-3
D gene: .
CDR3 protein: CASRIPGRSRTDTQYF
CDR3 DNA: TGCGCCAGCAGGATTCCAGGGCGGTCTAGGACAGATACGCAGTATTTT

J gene: TRBJ2-7
clone size: .
V gene: TRBV7-2
D gene: .
CDR3 protein: CASSLSWQTYEQYF
CDR3 DNA: TGTGCCAGCAGCTTATCCTGGCAGACCTACGAGCAGTACTTC

J gene: TRBJ1-4
clone size: .
V gene: TRBV7-9
D gene: TRBD1
CDR3 protein: CASSRGTGTGDEKLFF
CDR3 DNA: TGTGCCAGCAGCCGGGGGACCGGGACAGGGGATGAAAAACTGTTTTTT